The source of this T cell receptor beta chain is a study of OX40 agonist ivuxolimab in advanced cancers. Sequencing used immunoSEQ multiplex PCR; TCRdb keeps in-frame clones, though not all of them. The sample holds more than 25,000 clones, roughly four fifths seen once. This clone was recorded only once. This CDR3 comprises 15 residues. Germline trimming cut 1 base from V and 7 bases from J; bases unmatched to any gene: 3. CDR1 LNHDA and CDR2 SQIVND come from the germline V gene (reference sequence). The material was CD4+ or CD8+ T cells sorted from blood, obtained in a trial of the OX40 agonist ivuxolimab. The sequence was collected from an adult with an advanced solid tumor such as melanoma, head and neck, liver or kidney cancer. The genes are TRBV19 and TRBJ2-1, with TRBD2 identical over 11 bases. CDR3 sequence reads: CASSIGASGRNEQFF. The CDR3 coding sequence is TGTGCCAGTAGTATAGGGGCTAGCGGGAGGAATGAGCAGTTCTTC.